This T cell receptor (beta chain) is drawn from a study of T-cell memory formation after mild COVID-19. Using its own MiXCR run on the 5' RACE reads, TCRdb lists one record per CDR3 protein. This table has tens of thousands of distinct CDR3 sequences, around 17% appearing once. Turning to this clonotype: Antigen: not known.

Findings and limits, study-wide: Later expanders leaned CD4+, whereas clones that contracted between day 15 and 85 were balanced CD4/CD8.

V was pared by 1 base and J by 1 base, with 16 bases between. Germline CDR1 and CDR2: MGHRA and YSYEKL. The CDR3 is 17 amino acids. This sequence joins TRBV4-1 and TRBJ1-2, with a weak D call TRBD1 (5 bases). The TCR comes from an adult woman who had mild COVID-19 (a few samples of this study predate the infection). Cell type and time point are not known. Source material: PBMCs or a T cell subset sorted from them (not recorded which). CDR3 coding DNA: TGCGCCAGCAGCCAAGTGCTTTCAGGGACGGATAACTATGGCTACACCTTC. Translated: CASSQVLSGTDNYGYTF.